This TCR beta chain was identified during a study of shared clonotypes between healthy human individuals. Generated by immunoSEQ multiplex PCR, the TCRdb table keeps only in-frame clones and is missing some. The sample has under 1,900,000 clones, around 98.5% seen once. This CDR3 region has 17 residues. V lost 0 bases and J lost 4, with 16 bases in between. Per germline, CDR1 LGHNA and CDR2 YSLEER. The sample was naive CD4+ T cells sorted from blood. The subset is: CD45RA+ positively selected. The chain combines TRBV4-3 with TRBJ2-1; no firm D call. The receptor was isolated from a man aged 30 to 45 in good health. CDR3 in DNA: TGCGCCAGCAGCCAAGATTTAGGATCTATCTTGTACAATGAGCAGTTCTTC. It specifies CASSQDLGSILYNEQFF.